The 3 T cell receptor beta chains presented below share a single source sample, sequenced in a study of neoadjuvant anti-PD-1 for oral cavity cancer (dated by TCRdb to the early 2020s). Libraries were made using the immunoSEQ multiplex PCR assay. TCRdb carries this immuneACCESS record with in-frame sequences only. Its versions omit some clonotypes, under half of them owing to an unresolved V gene in the studies checked, with the rest unexplained. For this sample the table gives over 15,000 clones, of which roughly 66% were detected only once. Approximately 2.6% of the sample is held by the ten biggest clonotypes. What the time point label conveys for this sample: before neoadjuvant nivolumab. Here the sequenced sample was PBMCs, taken before nivolumab (anti-PD-1) treatment. These receptors originate from a person aged 35-79 years with oral cavity squamous cell carcinoma.

This chain uses TRBV6-5 with TRBJ2-2; D may be TRBD2 (6 bases). Trimming shortened V by 6 bases and J by 6 bases, and 14 bases separated the two germline ends. Per the germline V gene, CDR1 is MNHEY and CDR2 is SVGAGI. CDR3 size: 14 residues. The CDR3 bases are TGTGCCAGCAGGGGTACTAGCTGGGCCGGGGAGCTGTTTTTT. This gives the protein CASRGTSWAGELFF.

This rearrangement joins TRBV6-5 to TRBJ2-5; possibly TRBD2 for D (5 bases). This CDR3 has 14 residues. V lost 6 bases and J lost 5, with 16 bases in between. Germline V gene sequence: CDR1 MNHEY, CDR2 SVGAGI. This chain's CDR3 is CASSLSASSETQYF. In nucleotides, the CDR3 is TGTGCCAGCAGCCTTAGCGCTTCCTCGGAGACCCAGTACTTC.

This clone has a single count. The chain combines TRBV6-1 with TRBJ1-3; 8 bases agree with TRBD1. Germline V gene data show CDR1 as MNHNS and CDR2 as SASEGT. J was trimmed by 4 bases and V by 3 bases; bases with no gene match: 5. The CDR3 length is 15 residues. The DNA for the CDR3 is TGTGCCAGCAGTGAGGACAGGGTAGGCGGAAACACCATATATTTT. Protein product: CASSEDRVGGNTIYF.